Listed below are T cell receptor beta chains from one sample, sequenced in a study of blood T cells in healthy people across ages. TCRdb analysed the 5' RACE reads with MiXCR anew, one entry per CDR3 protein. The sample lists 800,000 to 950,000 distinct CDR3 sequences; roughly 52% were seen once. Input material: blood. These receptor sequences come from a man aged 25-45 years in good health. Each CDR3 is given with its conserved first and last residue. Fields, in order: D gene, clone size, J gene, V gene, CDR3 DNA, CDR3 protein. D genes are given only for firm matches. Only some rows state a clone size, as once, few, many or a class for expanded clones.

>-|-|TRBJ2-3|TRBV5-6
TGTGCCAGCAGCTTTCGCGGGGCAGCAACAGATACGCAGTATTTT
CASSFRGAATDTQYF
>-|-|TRBJ2-7|TRBV3-1
TGTGCCAGCAGCCAAGCGCACGAGCAGTACTTC
CASSQAHEQYF
>-|few|TRBJ2-7|TRBV7-6
TGTGCCAGCAGCTTAGAATTCTCAGGCAAATCCTACGAGCAGTACTTC
CASSLEFSGKSYEQYF
>TRBD2|few|TRBJ2-7|TRBV20-1
TGCAGTGTCGGAGGGACTAGCGGGGCCTACGAGCAGTACTTC
CSVGGTSGAYEQYF
>TRBD1|-|TRBJ1-2|TRBV27
TGTGCCAGCAGTTCGTCTTCCGGGACAGAGGCGTATGGCTACACCTTC
CASSSSSGTEAYGYTF
>TRBD2|-|TRBJ2-3|TRBV5-1
TGCGCCAGCAGCTTGGGAACTAGCGGGACCAGGAATACGCAGTATTTT
CASSLGTSGTRNTQYF
>TRBD1|-|TRBJ2-1|TRBV5-1
TGCGCCAGCAGCTCCTCGGGACAGCCCAACAATGAGCAGTTCTTC
CASSSSGQPNNEQFF
>-|-|TRBJ2-5|TRBV2
TGTGCCAGCAGTAAAGAGGGGGGGCCGAGATTAGAGACCCAGTACTTC
CASSKEGGPRLETQYF
>-|-|TRBJ2-5|TRBV10-3
TGTGCCATCAAGAGGACCGGGACGGACCAAGAGACCCAGTACTTC
CAIKRTGTDQETQYF
>-|few|TRBJ2-7|TRBV21-1
TGTGCCAGCAGCAATGGACCGAACTACGAGCAGTACTTC
CASSNGPNYEQYF
>-|-|TRBJ1-2|TRBV7-2
TGTGCCAGCAGCGCCTGGGAGAGGCCTTATGGCTACACCTTC
CASSAWERPYGYTF
>-|-|TRBJ2-7|TRBV3-1
TGTGCCAGCAGCCTTCAGGGCGCAGGTCGGGGCGAGCAGTACTTC
CASSLQGAGRGEQYF
>-|-|TRBJ1-2|TRBV11-2
TGTGCCAGCAGCTTCGACAGGCCCCTCTATGGCTACACCTTC
CASSFDRPLYGYTF
>TRBD1|-|TRBJ1-1|TRBV6-5
TGTGCCAGCAGTTTGGGTGACAGGGGAGGCACTGAAGCTTTCTTT
CASSLGDRGGTEAFF
>-|-|TRBJ2-7|TRBV7-3
TGTGCCAGCAGCTTTGATCCGGGTCGCTCCTACGAGCAGTACTTC
CASSFDPGRSYEQYF
>-|few|TRBJ2-6|TRBV28
TGTGCCAGCAGCCAGGCCGCCTCGGGTGGGGCCAACGTCCTGACTTTC
CASSQAASGGANVLTF
>-|-|TRBJ1-6|TRBV7-2
TGTGCCAGCAGCGGCAATGGACGGGGAAATTCACCCCTCCACTTT
CASSGNGRGNSPLHF
>-|-|TRBJ1-3|TRBV7-2
TGTGCCAGCAGCTCACAGATGACGGGAATCTCTGGAAACACCATATATTTT
CASSSQMTGISGNTIYF
>TRBD1|-|TRBJ2-7|TRBV7-9
TGTGCCAGCAGCTTACCCGGGACAGCCCTCGAGCAGTACTTC
CASSLPGTALEQYF
>-|few|TRBJ2-6|TRBV7-6
TGTGCCAGCAGCTTGACAGAAGGGGCCAACGTCCTGACTTTC
CASSLTEGANVLTF
>-|few|TRBJ1-6|TRBV6-5
TGTGCCAGCACCCCGTCAGGGGTAGGTGGTAATTCACCCCTCCACTTT
CASTPSGVGGNSPLHF
>-|few|TRBJ2-3|TRBV6-6
TGTGCCAGCAGTTACGATACGCAGTATTTT
CASSYDTQYF
>-|-|TRBJ2-3|TRBV2
TGTGCCAGGGATGCGGGGTCCGATACGCAGTATTTT
CARDAGSDTQYF
>-|-|TRBJ2-3|TRBV7-9
TGTGCCAGCAGCTTAGAGTTGGGGGTCTCTAGCACAGATACGCAGTATTTT
CASSLELGVSSTDTQYF
>TRBD1|-|TRBJ2-7|TRBV7-8
TGTGCCAGCAGCTTAGCCGACAGGGGAAGCGAGCAGTACTTC
CASSLADRGSEQYF
>-|-|TRBJ1-1|TRBV7-2
TGTGCCAGCAGCTTGACAGGAGCACTTGACGATGAAGCTTTCTTT
CASSLTGALDDEAFF
>-|many|TRBJ2-7|TRBV7-9
TGTGCCAGCAGCTTAGTACAGGGTCGAAGCTCCTACGAGCAGTACTTC
CASSLVQGRSSYEQYF
>-|-|TRBJ2-7|TRBV28
TGTGCCAGCAGTTTATCGGGGTTCACCTACGAGCAGTACTTC
CASSLSGFTYEQYF
>-|few|TRBJ1-1|TRBV5-6
TGTGCCAGCAGCTCCCCGGCAGCAAGGAACACTGAAGCTTTCTTT
CASSSPAARNTEAFF
>-|-|TRBJ1-2|TRBV6-2/TRBV6-3
TGTGCCAGCAGTTACCGCGGGCGCTATGGCTACACCTTC
CASSYRGRYGYTF
>-|-|TRBJ2-1|TRBV27
TGTGCCAGCAGTTTATCGGACTACTACAATGAGCAGTTCTTC
CASSLSDYYNEQFF
>-|few|TRBJ2-5|TRBV7-2
TGTGCCAGCAGCTTAGGACTAGTTGCAGAGACCCAGTACTTC
CASSLGLVAETQYF
>-|-|TRBJ2-3|TRBV6-2/TRBV6-3
TGTGCCAGCACCCAGTGGGATACGCAGTATTTT
CASTQWDTQYF